A single sample gave rise to the 3 T cell receptor beta chains below, sequenced in a study of tumor-infiltrating lymphocytes in oesophageal squamous cell carcinoma. Via MiXCR, TCRdb re-called the PCR reads, giving one row per CDR3 protein. The table has some 25,000 distinct CDR3 sequences, more than 30% seen once. Sequencing was carried out using esophageal tumor tissue. Every receptor here comes from a male donor with esophageal squamous cell carcinoma.

In this sample, this clonotype turned up many times. The J gene is TRBJ1-1, the V gene TRBV10-3; 7 positions match TRBD1. There are 13 residues in the CDR3. With V trimmed by 7 bases and J by 2 bases, 4 bases remained unmatched. Germline-derived CDR1 and CDR2 are ENHRY and SYGVKD. CDR3: CAITTGENTEAFF. The CDR3 region has the DNA TGTGCCATCACTACAGGGGAAAACACTGAAGCTTTCTTT.

Details on this clonotype: This could be a read error, since a much larger clone is one nucleotide away. Without the conserved terminal phenylalanine or tryptophan, this CDR3 likely stems from a read error. The DNA is omitted, as the CDR3 cannot be located on it reliably, and the CDR3 follows TCRdb's listing. The chain links TRBV7-8 to TRBJ2-7. Germline assignment: CDR1 SGHVS and CDR2 FQNEAQ. Inclusive of both ends, the CDR3 amounts to 8 amino acids. CDR3 region: CASSRLVG.

This clonotype was seen a few times. The rearrangement links TRBV7-2 to TRBJ2-1; 7 bases align to TRBD2. This CDR3 is 14 amino acids long. With 4 bases clipped from V and 11 bases from J, the junction kept 11 bases outside the gene matches. Germline lookup yields CDR1 SGHTA and CDR2 FQGNSA. Here the CDR3 reads CASSYSGTTQKQFF. The DNA for the CDR3 is TGTGCCAGCAGCTACTCCGGGACTACACAGAAGCAGTTCTTC.